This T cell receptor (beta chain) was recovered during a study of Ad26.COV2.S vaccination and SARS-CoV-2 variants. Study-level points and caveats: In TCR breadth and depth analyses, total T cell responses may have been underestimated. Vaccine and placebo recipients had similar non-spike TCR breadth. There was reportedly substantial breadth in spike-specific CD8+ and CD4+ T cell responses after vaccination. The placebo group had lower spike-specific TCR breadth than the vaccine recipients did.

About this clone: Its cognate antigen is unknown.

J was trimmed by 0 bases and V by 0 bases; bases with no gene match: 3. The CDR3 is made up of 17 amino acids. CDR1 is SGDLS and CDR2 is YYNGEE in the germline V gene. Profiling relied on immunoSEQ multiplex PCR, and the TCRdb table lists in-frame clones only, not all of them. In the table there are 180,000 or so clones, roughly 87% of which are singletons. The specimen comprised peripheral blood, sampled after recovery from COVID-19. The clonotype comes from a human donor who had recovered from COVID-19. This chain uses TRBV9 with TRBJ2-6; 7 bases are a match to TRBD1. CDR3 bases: TGTGCCAGCAGCGTAGGGACAGGCAACTCTGGGGCCAACGTCCTGACTTTC. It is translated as CASSVGTGNSGANVLTF.